Sequencing of this T cell receptor (beta chain) was carried out in a study of OX40 agonist ivuxolimab in advanced cancers. Some background on the complete study: Ivuxolimab, which targeted the costimulatory receptor OX40 (CD134), was an agonistic, fully human IgG2 monoclonal antibody. Intravenous ivuxolimab was administered to patients every 2 weeks at six dose levels: 0.01, 0.1, 0.3, 1.5, 3 and 10 mg/kg. Of the approximately 54 patients in dose escalation, about 20 had hepatocellular carcinoma, roughly 15 had melanoma, 9 had renal cell carcinoma and 9 had head and neck cancer. In the dose-escalation cohort, 82.7% of patients were male, and the mean age was roughly 60 years, with a range of about 20 to 79. Patients were allowed to have had prior anti-PD-1, anti-PD-L1 or anti-CTLA-4 therapy, and around two fifths of the dose-escalation patients had been treated with checkpoint inhibitors. Three dose-escalation patients achieved partial responses, one with hepatocellular carcinoma and two with cutaneous melanoma. Peripheral TCRbeta sequencing aimed to test whether ivuxolimab altered TCR sequence diversity and caused clonal T-cell expansion. The paper reports the monotherapy dose-escalation portion (N ≈ 50 patients) of the phase I ivuxolimab trial. The investigation overall reported the following: In partial responders in the 0.1-3.0 mg/kg groups, normalized peripheral clonal expansion was found to be among the lowest, especially among CD8+ T cells. At doses of 0.1 to 3.0 mg/kg, clonal expansion of both CD4+ and CD8+ T cells in blood was seen between baseline and week 6. On average, CD8+ T cells showed more expanded clones than CD4+ T cells after ivuxolimab. The antigen specificity of the peripheral T cells that underwent clonal expansion was not determined. Low levels of normalized T-cell clonal expansion were also shown by some nonresponding patients.

There are 13 amino acids in the CDR3, from cysteine to phenylalanine inclusive. CDR3 DNA only is kept here, 39 bases in frame from base 1. V lost 2 bases and J lost 5 bases; the stretch between them is 8 bases long. The germline V gene (reference sequence) gives CDR1 as SGHKS and CDR2 as YYEKEE. A word on this clone: No cognate antigen has been identified for it. Base qualities are not provided; no much larger clone lies one nucleotide away.

Genomic DNA was isolated from the sorted cells so that the TCRbeta CDR3 region could be sequenced. TCRbeta CDR3 regions were sequenced using the immunoSEQ Assay. TCRdb retrieved this table from immuneACCESS and kept in-frame rearrangements only. Not all clones are present; in checked studies, unresolved V genes account for under half, and no reason is known for the remainder. Here the sample has tens of thousands of clones; roughly 83% occur a single time. 7.9% of the sample is in the top ten clones. Patients with autoimmune disease history or receiving systemic immunosuppression were excluded from the trial. Peripheral blood for TCR sequencing was collected from all dose cohorts at baseline, on cycle 4 day 1, and on cycle 7 day 1. Samples came from an open-label, multicenter, first-in-human phase I dose-escalation trial of ivuxolimab. The trial enrolled adults with locally advanced or metastatic head and neck squamous cell, hepatocellular, melanoma or renal cell carcinoma. Before TCR sequencing, CD4+ and CD8+ T cells were separately sorted from peripheral blood.

The sequencing used CD4+ or CD8+ T cells sorted from blood, collected in a trial of the OX40 agonist ivuxolimab. This TCR was recovered from an adult with an advanced solid tumor such as melanoma, head and neck, liver or kidney cancer. This receptor chain uses TRBV5-5 and TRBJ2-1, with the D segment identity uncertain. At the DNA level, the sequence is TGTGCCAGCAGCTTCGGTTTCGACAATGAGCAGTTCTTC. The encoded protein is CASSFGFDNEQFF.